The source of this TCR beta chain is a study of shared clonotypes between healthy human individuals. Assay used: immunoSEQ multiplex PCR; TCRdb lists only in-frame clones, some missing. In the table there are about 460,000 clones, approximately 77% of which are singletons. There were only Caucasian adults among the donors, and all lived in Nashville, Tennessee. Trimming took 4 bases from V and 7 from J, leaving 10 bases between them. This CDR3 spans 12 amino acids. Per the germline V gene, CDR1 is MDHEN and CDR2 is SYDVKM. This sequence was found in a woman in her thirties or forties in good health. Some clones in this sample may be carry-over from other donors' samples. The sample taken for sequencing was PBMCs. V and J are TRBV28 and TRBJ2-5; no definite D call. The CDR3 is CASSSWATTQYF. As DNA, the CDR3 is TGTGCCAGCAGTTCCTGGGCTACGACCCAGTACTTC. The variable domain in full, completed from reference TRBV28 and TRBJ2-5, reads DVKVTQSSRYLVKRTGEKVFLECVQDMDHENMFWYRQDPGLGLRLIYFSYDVKMKEKGDIPEGYSVSREKKERFSLILESASTNQTSMYLCASSSWATTQYFGPGTRLLVL.